The 9 T cell receptor beta chains given below trace back to one sample, sequenced in a study of tumor-infiltrating lymphocytes in primary liver carcinoma (TCRdb year 2017). TCRdb records Illumina HiSeq 2500 as the sequencer. A constant-region primer and ProtoScript II reverse transcriptase were used to reverse-transcribe TCRbeta-specific cDNA from approximately 550 ng total RNA. TCRbeta libraries were built with three nested multiplex PCR rounds, a slightly modified ARM-PCR procedure. The first two PCR rounds used multiplex TRBV1-TRBV30 forward primers with a Cbeta reverse primer, each for 10 to 11 cycles. TCRdb reprocessing: public reads trimmed at Q25 with fastp, clones called with MiXCR, in-frame beta chains kept. Rows with one shared CDR3 protein collapse into an entry with the most common genes and DNA. The sample data list around 100,000 distinct CDR3 sequences, and about 70% of these were observed just once. The biggest ten clones account for over 9% of the sample.

Without any cell sorting, total RNA and DNA were extracted together from about 20-30 mg of bulk tissue using the AllPrep DNA/RNA mini kit. The source material was liver tumor tissue from sampling region 5. The cell subset or site label, as the study defines it: tumor region T5, tumor centre. The receptors derive from a woman aged 60-75 years with primary liver carcinoma and hepatitis B virus infection.

About this clonotype: A read error is possible here, since a much larger clone lies one base away. For the CDR3, the DNA is TGTGCCACCAGGCGACAGGGGGGAAGCACTGAAGCTTTCTTT. Its protein is CATRRQGGSTEAFF. The rearrangement joins TRBV28 to TRBJ1-1; 9 bases fit TRBD1. Germline V lookup: CDR1 MDHEN, CDR2 SYDVKM. This CDR3 comprises 14 residues. Trimming at V came to 10 bases and at J to 4 bases, leaving 10 bases not matched to a gene.

Worth noting for this clonotype: A read error may account for a junction end that differs from germline. CDR3 coding DNA: TGTGCCAGCAGCGAAGGGGGCAGGGGTACGGACGAGCGATACTTC. Translating it yields CASSEGGRGTDERYF. The chain joins TRBV6-1 to TRBJ2-7; TRBD1 agrees at 7 bases. Per the germline V gene, CDR1 is MNHNS and CDR2 is SASEGT. The CDR3 runs 15 residues.

About this clonotype itself: At one of its ends the junction is not consistent with the germline gene, which may arise from a read error. The DNA of the CDR3 is TGCGCAAGCAGCCATGAGCCGAGAGGGAAGTACAATGAGCAGTTCTTC. Translation gives CASSHEPRGKYNEQFF. The rearrangement uses TRBV4-1 and TRBJ2-1, with D maybe TRBD2 (5 bases). This CDR3 contains 16 residues. Germline V gene data show CDR1 as MGHRA and CDR2 as YSYEKL.

Remarks on this clonotype: The junction and the germline gene differ at one end; a read error may be behind it. The gene calls are TRBV11-2 and TRBJ1-4; TRBD1 matches at 9 bases. Germline CDR1 and CDR2: SGHAT and FQNNGV. The CDR3 sequence is 15 residues long. The CDR3 DNA reads TGCGCCATCAGCTTCTGGACAGGGGCTAATGAAGAACTGTTTTTT. This gives the protein CAISFWTGANEELFF. The full variable domain, completed using reference TRBV11-2 and TRBJ1-4, is EAGVAQSPRYKIIEKRQSVAFWCNPISGHATLYWYQQILGQGPKLLIQFQNNGVVDDSQLPKDRFSAERLKGVDSTLKIQPAKLEDSAVYLCAISFWTGANEELFFGSGTQLSVL.

The chain is built from TRBV6-6 and TRBJ1-2, with D unclear. The V gene's germline CDR1 is MNHNY and CDR2 SVGAGI (reference sequence). The CDR3 covers 15 residues. V gave up 8 bases and J gave up 4 bases, with 20 bases separating them. CDR3 in DNA: TGTGCCAGCCGTCCTCCTCCATGGTTTGTCTATGGCTACACCTTC. It is translated as CASRPPPWFVYGYTF.

Concerning this clonotype itself: A junction end diverges from the germline sequence, so it may reflect a read error. This chain links TRBV6-5 with TRBJ1-2; 7 nucleotides match TRBD1. CDR3 length: 15 residues. Germline loops: CDR1 MNHEY, CDR2 SVGAGI. CDR3 bases: TGTGCCAGCAGTTATCAACAGGGGCGGGTCGGTGACTATATCTTC. This codes for CASSYQQGRVGDYIF.

About this clonotype: At one end, the junction sequence differs from germline, possibly due to a read error. The gene calls are TRBV11-2 and TRBJ1-4; the D is unclear. Per germline, CDR1 SGHAT and CDR2 FQNNGV. This CDR3 has 15 amino acids. The CDR3 nucleotides are TGTGCCAGCAGCTTAGGGCTCCCGTCTAATGTAAAAGTGTTTTTT. This encodes CASSLGLPSNVKVFF.

The J gene is TRBJ2-7, the V gene TRBV7-2; 7 bases agree with TRBD2. Trimming at V came to 7 bases and at J to 2 bases, leaving 11 bases not matched to a gene. CDR1 SGHTA and CDR2 FQGNSA come from the germline V gene. This CDR3 is 15 amino acids long. The chain's CDR3 is CASNERGDGAYEQYF. The CDR3 coding sequence is TGTGCCAGCAACGAACGGGGGGACGGGGCCTACGAGCAGTACTTC. Full variable domain (missing parts from reference TRBV7-2 and TRBJ2-7): GAGVSQSPSNKVTEKGKDVELRCDPISGHTALYWYRQSLGQGLEFLIYFQGNSAPDKSGLPSDRFSAERTGGSVSTLTIQRTQQEDSAVYLCASNERGDGAYEQYFGPGTRLTVT.

A remark on this clonotype: Since no conserved phenylalanine or tryptophan closes the CDR3, a read error is the likely cause. This chain connects TRBV6-6 to TRBJ2-2; D unclear. This CDR3 is 13 amino acids long. CDR1 is MNHNY and CDR2 is SVGAGI in the germline V gene (reference sequence). The CDR3 nucleotides read TGTGACAGCAGGTCCTCGAACACCGAGGAGCTGTTTCTT. It translates to CDSRSSNTEELFL.